Below are 12 T cell receptor beta chains sequenced from a single sample in a study of blood T cell repertoires in COVID-19. Assay: immunoSEQ multiplex PCR; the TCRdb copy retains only in-frame clones and omits some. The sample lists about 46,000 clones, 85% to 90% occurring once. The sequencing sample was made of peripheral blood. The origin of the receptors is a human donor in a cohort sampled during active COVID-19.

The chain joins TRBV19 to TRBJ1-5, with a tentative D call TRBD1 (5 bases). Germline values: CDR1 LNHDA, CDR2 SQIVND (reference sequence). V lost 3 bases to trimming and J lost 0 bases, with 18 bases between them. The CDR3 runs to 18 residues. CDR3 loop: CASSMGTVGGYSNQPQHF. CDR3 sequence (DNA): TGTGCCAGTAGTATGGGGACCGTCGGGGGGTATAGCAATCAGCCCCAGCATTTT.

Written as DNA, the CDR3 is TGTGCCAGCAGCCCTCTGAACACTGAAGCTTTCTTT. This gives the protein CASSPLNTEAFF. The rearrangement links TRBV7-9 to TRBJ1-1; unclear D gene. The CDR3 contains 12 residues. V was shortened by 5 bases and J by 0 bases, with 4 bases between the two germline ends. The germline V gene encodes CDR1 SEHNR and CDR2 FQNEAQ (reference sequence).

The chain employs TRBV5-6 and TRBJ2-4; possibly TRBD2 for D (5 bases). Trimming took off 1 base at V and 4 bases at J, with 9 bases between the two ends. Germline CDR1 SGHDT, CDR2 YYEEEE. This CDR3 spans 14 amino acids. In DNA, the CDR3 is TGTGCCAGCAGCTTGCGGGGAGAAAAAAACATTCAGTACTTC. Translating gives CASSLRGEKNIQYF.

This chain links TRBV28 with TRBJ1-1; the match to TRBD1 covers 7 bases. This CDR3 is built from 18 residues. Germline V gene data show CDR1 as MDHEN and CDR2 as SYDVKM. The trim removed 6 bases at V and 0 bases at J, leaving 16 bases unmatched. CDR3 sequence (DNA): TGTGCCAGCAGCCACCGGAGAGCTCAGGGGGTTATGAACACTGAAGCTTTCTTT. It translates to CASSHRRAQGVMNTEAFF.

The chain recombines TRBV9 with TRBJ2-3; 7 nucleotides match TRBD2. This CDR3 comprises 16 residues. With 0 bases clipped from V and 0 bases from J, the junction kept 4 bases outside the gene matches. Germline V lookup: CDR1 SGDLS, CDR2 YYNGEE. CDR3 in amino acids: CASSVVVGGSTDTQYF. As DNA, the CDR3 is TGTGCCAGCAGCGTAGTTGTGGGAGGGAGCACAGATACGCAGTATTTT.

V gene TRBV9 combines with J gene TRBJ2-7; no clear D. Germline CDR1 and CDR2: SGDLS and YYNGEE. This CDR3 has 15 amino acids. Trimming stripped 0 bases from V and 2 bases from J, with 12 bases between. The CDR3 nucleotides read TGTGCCAGCAGCGTAGACCCAGCCGGAGCCTACGAGCAGTACTTC. It specifies CASSVDPAGAYEQYF.

The CDR3 coding sequence is TGTGCCGGACGAAGGGGTCATGGTAGCACAGATACGCAGTATTTT. It yields the protein CAGRRGHGSTDTQYF. The chain recombines TRBV2 with TRBJ2-3; possible D gene TRBD1, 5 bases. The CDR3 consists of 15 residues. From germline, CDR1 is SNHLY and CDR2 FYNNEI. V lost 11 bases to trimming and J lost 0 bases, with 18 bases between them.

The chain joins TRBV5-5 to TRBJ2-7, with 7 bases lining up with TRBD2. The CDR3 is 16 residues long. Per the germline V gene, CDR1 is SGHKS and CDR2 is YYEKEE (reference sequence). V shed 1 base and J 2 bases; nucleotides not matched to a gene: 9. The CDR3 region has the DNA TGTGCCAGCAGCTTGAGCAGACGGGAGGCCACCTACGAGCAGTACTTC. This gives the protein CASSLSRREATYEQYF.

The rearrangement links TRBV27 to TRBJ1-1, with D uncertain. The CDR3 consists of 12 residues. Germline lookup yields CDR1 MNHEY and CDR2 SMNVEV (reference sequence). V lost 3 bases to trimming and J lost 6 bases, with 8 bases between them. CDR3 DNA: TGTGCCAGCAGTTTTATAGGAGCTGAAGCTTTCTTT. It encodes CASSFIGAEAFF.

This chain joins TRBV7-2 and TRBJ1-2; weak D call: TRBD1 (6 bases). Trimming left V 1 base short and J 8 bases short, with 11 bases between. CDR3 length: 13 residues. In germline, CDR1 is SGHTA, CDR2 FQGNSA. CDR3 loop: CASSLEDRRGYTF. The CDR3 bases are TGTGCCAGCAGCTTAGAAGACAGGCGCGGCTACACCTTC.

The chain combines TRBV5-4 with TRBJ1-1; D ambiguous. This CDR3 region has 14 residues. Trimming removed 4 bases from V and 2 bases from J, with 12 bases in between. Germline CDR1 and CDR2: SGHNT and YYREEE (reference sequence). CDR3 protein: CASSPATVNTEAFF. CDR3 DNA: TGTGCCAGCAGCCCGGCCACAGTAAACACTGAAGCTTTCTTT.

This clone appeared once. V gene TRBV4-1 combines with J gene TRBJ1-1, with 9 bases identical to TRBD1. From germline, CDR1 is MGHRA and CDR2 YSYEKL. There are 13 residues in the CDR3. V gave up 3 bases and J gave up 10 bases; unmatched junction bases: 6. CDR3 protein: CASSQVQGQGAFF. CDR3 DNA: TGCGCCAGCAGCCAGGTTCAGGGACAGGGAGCTTTCTTT.